Listed below are T cell receptor beta chains from one sample, sequenced in a study of T cell responses to AZD1222 COVID-19 vaccine. The table came from immunoSEQ multiplex PCR; TCRdb's copy has only in-frame clones and leaves some out. The table lists 130,000 to 150,000 clones, approximately 93% of them singletons. The input for sequencing was peripheral blood, taken after recovery from COVID-19. These receptors all come from an adult who had recovered from COVID-19. Each CDR3 is given with its conserved first and last residue. Fields, in order: D gene, J gene, clone size, V gene, CDR3 DNA, CDR3 protein. A D gene is named only where the DNA matches it firmly. Not all rows give a size; the values are once, few, many and, for expanded clones, a class.

>TRBD1|TRBJ1-2|NA|TRBV5-6
TGTGCCAGCAGCTTCTCAACCGGGACAGGGTTTGGTGGCTACACCTTC
CASSFSTGTGFGGYTF
>TRBD2|TRBJ2-7|NA|TRBV30
TGTGCCTGGAGTGTGCGAGCGGGAGGCCCCTCCCGGCAGTACTTC
CAWSVRAGGPSRQYF
>TRBD2|TRBJ2-7|NA|TRBV9
TGTGCCAGCAGCGTAGCCTCTGACCCCCTGACTAGCGGGAGAGCCTACGAGCAGTACTTC
CASSVASDPLTSGRAYEQYF
>NA|TRBJ2-3|NA|TRBV30
TGTGCCTGGAGGAAGGGAATAGCGGGCACAGATACGCAGTATTTT
CAWRKGIAGTDTQYF
>TRBD1|TRBJ1-1|NA|TRBV29-1
TGCAGCTACTGGACAGGGGGCAAAAACACTGAAGCTTTCTTT
CSYWTGGKNTEAFF
>NA|TRBJ1-5|NA|TRBV28
TGTGCCAGCAGTAGGAGGTTTGGCAGGGGATTTCAGCCCCAGCATTTT
CASSRRFGRGFQPQHF
>TRBD1|TRBJ2-7|NA|TRBV5-1
TGCGCCAGCAGCTTGAGGACAGGGGGCTACGAGCAGTACTTC
CASSLRTGGYEQYF
>NA|TRBJ2-7|NA|TRBV24-1
TGTGCCACCAGGTCAGCTTATAGCTACGAGCAGTACTTC
CATRSAYSYEQYF
>TRBD1|TRBJ1-4|NA|TRBV7-9
TGTGCCAGCAGCTTAGGGGACAGAGAAAAACTGTTTTTT
CASSLGDREKLFF
>TRBD1|TRBJ1-6|NA|TRBV7-9
TGTGCCAGCACAGCCTCGACAGGGATCGGAAATTCACCCCTCCACTTT
CASTASTGIGNSPLHF
>TRBD1|TRBJ2-3|NA|TRBV19
TGTGCCAGTAGTATAGGTCGAGGGGGCGCCGCAGATACGCAGTATTTT
CASSIGRGGAADTQYF
>NA|TRBJ2-7|NA|TRBV29-1
TGCAGCGTTGGAATGGAGACCCCCTACGAGCAGTACTTC
CSVGMETPYEQYF
>NA|TRBJ2-5|NA|TRBV19
TGTGCCAGTAGTATAAACAAGGAGACCCAGTACTTC
CASSINKETQYF
>TRBD1|TRBJ1-5|NA|TRBV29-1
TGCAGCGTTGCAGCACAGGGGCTTCAGTCCCAGCATTTT
CSVAAQGLQSQHF
>TRBD1|TRBJ2-1|NA|TRBV10-1
TGCGCCAGCAGTGCGGACAGGGCACCGATTGAGCAGTTCTTC
CASSADRAPIEQFF
>NA|TRBJ2-4|NA|TRBV30
TGTGCCTGGAACCCGGGAGTGGGCAAAAACATTCAGTACTTC
CAWNPGVGKNIQYF
>NA|TRBJ2-5|NA|TRBV7-9
TGTGCCAGCAGCTCCCTCGCGGTAGCGGAAGAGACCCAGTACTTC
CASSSLAVAEETQYF
>TRBD1|TRBJ1-2|NA|TRBV4-1
TGCGCCAGCAGCCATGGAATACCCGGACAGGGAGCCTATGGCTACACCTTC
CASSHGIPGQGAYGYTF
>NA|TRBJ2-7|NA|TRBV5-1
TGCGCCAGCAGCTACAGGGCCGGCGTCTACGAGCAGTACTTC
CASSYRAGVYEQYF
>TRBD2|TRBJ2-7|NA|TRBV5-5
TGTGCCAGCAGCCGGAAGGGCCTAGCGGAAGGAATTTCCTACGAGCAGTACTTC
CASSRKGLAEGISYEQYF
>NA|TRBJ1-1|once|TRBV7-2
TGTGCCAGCAGAAGTACAGACATTCCTGTGGACACTGAAGCTTTCTTT
CASRSTDIPVDTEAFF
>NA|TRBJ2-7|NA|TRBV3-1/TRBV3-2
TGTGCCAGCAGCCAAAGAAAGGACGAGCAGTACTTC
CASSQRKDEQYF
>NA|TRBJ2-5|few|TRBV6-5
TGTGCCAGCAGTCCCCCCGCCAGGCCCCAGACCCAGTACTTC
CASSPPARPQTQYF
>TRBD1|TRBJ2-1|NA|TRBV9
TGTGCCAGCAGCACACGGACAGGCTACAATGAGCAGTTCTTC
CASSTRTGYNEQFF
>NA|TRBJ2-6|NA|TRBV6-5
TGTGCCAGCAGCTCCAAGACAGATGGGGCCAACGTCCTGACTTTC
CASSSKTDGANVLTF
>NA|TRBJ1-3|NA|TRBV6-1
TGTGCCAGCAGTGAAAGGGGGGGTAACACCATATATTTT
CASSERGGNTIYF
>TRBD2|TRBJ2-1|NA|TRBV5-1
TGCGCCAGCAGCTGGGCTAGCGGGAGCTCCTACAATGAGCAGTTCTTC
CASSWASGSSYNEQFF
>TRBD1|TRBJ1-4|NA|TRBV2
TGTGCCAGCAGTAAGACAGGGCCGAATGAAAAACTGTTTTTT
CASSKTGPNEKLFF
>TRBD1|TRBJ2-7|NA|TRBV4-1
TGCGCCAGCAGCCTTAACCCGGGACAGGGGTCCCACGAGCAGTACTTC
CASSLNPGQGSHEQYF
>TRBD2|TRBJ2-5|NA|TRBV28
TGTGCCAGCCATGAGGCGGGGGGGCGCAGAGGTCAAGAGACCCAGTACTTC
CASHEAGGRRGQETQYF
>NA|TRBJ2-7|NA|TRBV21-1
TGTGCCAGCAGCAAAGGGAGGACTAGCGGGAGCGAGCAGTACTTC
CASSKGRTSGSEQYF
>TRBD2|TRBJ2-7|NA|TRBV7-2
TGTGCCAGCAGCTACCTCCACCACTCGGGGGGAAGCTCCTACGAGCAGTACTTC
CASSYLHHSGGSSYEQYF
>TRBD2|TRBJ2-1|NA|TRBV6-4
TGTGCCAGCAGTGCCCTCGCGGGAGAGTACAATGAGCAGTTCTTC
CASSALAGEYNEQFF
>TRBD2|TRBJ2-7|NA|TRBV4-1
TGCGCCAGCCGACCTTCCGGGACTAGCCCCTCCTACGAGCAGTACTTC
CASRPSGTSPSYEQYF
>NA|TRBJ2-7|NA|TRBV6-5
TGTGCCAGCAGTATCTCCCCAGGGGACGTTTACGAGCAGTACTTC
CASSISPGDVYEQYF
>NA|TRBJ2-7|once|TRBV14
TGTGCCAGCAGCCAAGAGTACAGGTTCTCCTACGAGCAGTACTTC
CASSQEYRFSYEQYF
>TRBD1|TRBJ1-5|NA|TRBV2
TGTGCCAGCAGTCGGGCAGGGGGAGGTTATCAGCCCCAGCATTTT
CASSRAGGGYQPQHF
>NA|TRBJ2-7|NA|TRBV2
TGTGCCAGCAGTGAATTGGGACCTTCCTACGAGCAGTACTTC
CASSELGPSYEQYF
>TRBD2|TRBJ2-7|once|TRBV28
TGTGCCAGCAGTCCTACTAGCGGAAGCTCCTACGAGCAGTACTTC
CASSPTSGSSYEQYF
>NA|TRBJ2-5|NA|TRBV29-1
TGCAGCGTTTTGAGCGGACAAAACCAAGAGACCCAGTACTTC
CSVLSGQNQETQYF
>NA|TRBJ2-1|NA|TRBV5-4
TGTGCCAGCAGCTTGCCGGGAGCGTCCGACAATGAGCAGTTCTTC
CASSLPGASDNEQFF
>TRBD1|TRBJ1-2|NA|TRBV6-2/TRBV6-3
TGTGCCAGCAGCCTCAGGGGGCACGGCTACACCTTC
CASSLRGHGYTF
>NA|TRBJ1-1|NA|TRBV28
TGTGCCAGCAGTATTGTAGGGAACATGAACACTGAAGCTTTCTTT
CASSIVGNMNTEAFF
>TRBD1|TRBJ2-7|NA|TRBV18
TGTGCCAGCTCACCGGGGAGACCGGGACAGGGGGCGCGATGGTACTCCTACGAGCAGTACTTC
CASSPGRPGQGARWYSYEQYF
>TRBD2|TRBJ2-7|NA|TRBV4-1
TGCGCCAGCAGTCGTTTAGCGGGAGTTAGGTACGAGCAGTACTTC
CASSRLAGVRYEQYF
>NA|TRBJ1-2|NA|TRBV2
TGTGCCAGCAGTACGGAGAATAACTATGGCTACACCTTC
CASSTENNYGYTF
>NA|TRBJ1-3|NA|TRBV7-6
TGTGCCAGCAGCGGGTCAGAAATCTCTGGAAACACCATATATTTT
CASSGSEISGNTIYF
>NA|TRBJ2-7|NA|TRBV30
TGTGCCTGGGGGGACTCCTACGAGCAGTACTTC
CAWGDSYEQYF
>TRBD1|TRBJ2-1|once|TRBV12-5
TGTGCTAGTGGTTATCCTTCCGGGACAGAGTTACTTTCCTCCTACAATGAGCAGTTCTTC
CASGYPSGTELLSSYNEQFF
>NA|TRBJ2-3|NA|TRBV6-1
TGTGCCAGCAGTGAATTGGCCGGGTCGGTCACAGATACGCAGTATTTT
CASSELAGSVTDTQYF
>NA|TRBJ1-4|NA|TRBV24-1
TGTGCCACCAGTGCCTCGGGGAGAAATGAAAAACTGTTTTTT
CATSASGRNEKLFF
>TRBD2|TRBJ2-2|NA|TRBV7-6
TGTGCCAGCAGCTTTGCTCGCGGGAGGACGAACACCGGGGAGCTGTTTTTT
CASSFARGRTNTGELFF
>NA|TRBJ2-7|NA|TRBV5-4
TGTGCCAGCAGCTTCCCCGCCCGCGAGCAGTACTTC
CASSFPAREQYF